This T cell receptor beta chain was captured in a study of T cells in Graves' hyperthyroidism and ophthalmopathy. Whole-study context: Blood from the periphery was taken at initial diagnosis, before any treatment.

Germline V lookup: CDR1 MNHEY, CDR2 SMNVEV (reference sequence). V dropped 2 bases and J dropped 8; count of bases not matched to a gene: 11. The CDR3 runs 16 residues. Amplified TCR beta CDR3 regions derived from RNA transcripts. RT-PCR in the first round (using the HTBI primer set) targeted the TCR CDR3. MiXCR was run by TCRdb on the multiplex PCR reads, yielding one entry per CDR3 protein. The data show roughly 700,000 distinct CDR3 sequences, roughly 17% seen once. This clonotype has at least ten counts. The chain is built from TRBV27 and TRBJ2-1; 8 bases fit TRBD2. The receptor was isolated from a man aged 50-60 years with Graves' hyperthyroidism. Sequencing was carried out using blood. CDR3 protein: CASSLRREEGWYEQFF. The CDR3 region has the DNA TGTGCCAGCAGTTTACGGCGGGAGGAAGGATGGTATGAGCAGTTCTTC.